This TCR beta chain was sequenced during a study of CD8+ T cells in alopecia areata. Broader study findings: Scalp and blood retained many expanded lesional clones during tofacitinib. Across lesional scalp, and particularly alopecia totalis/universalis, clonality surpassed that of normal scalp.

The treatment here: oral pan-JAK inhibitor, 5-10 mg twice daily. CDR1 and CDR2 (germline): SQVTM, ANQGSEA. The CDR3 runs 13 residues. V was clipped by 7 bases and J by 10 bases, with 22 bases between them. cDNA serving as the sequencing template came from extracted, reverse transcribed RNA. Using immunoSEQ multiplex PCR, the repertoire was profiled, and TCRdb retains in-frame clones only, with some absent. This sample has 150,000 to 250,000 clones, with roughly 64% found just once. This clone was counted a few times. As yet, its antigen is unknown. The V call is TRBV29-1, the J call TRBJ1-1; weak D call: TRBD1 (6 bases). The sequences come from CD4+ T cells sorted from blood, collected at week 24, from a patient treated with tofacitinib. This receptor was identified in a human donor with alopecia areata. The CDR3 nucleotides are TGCAGCGCCCGACTGGACAGTGTTCGAAGAGCTTTCTTT. Its translation is CSARLDSVRRAFF.